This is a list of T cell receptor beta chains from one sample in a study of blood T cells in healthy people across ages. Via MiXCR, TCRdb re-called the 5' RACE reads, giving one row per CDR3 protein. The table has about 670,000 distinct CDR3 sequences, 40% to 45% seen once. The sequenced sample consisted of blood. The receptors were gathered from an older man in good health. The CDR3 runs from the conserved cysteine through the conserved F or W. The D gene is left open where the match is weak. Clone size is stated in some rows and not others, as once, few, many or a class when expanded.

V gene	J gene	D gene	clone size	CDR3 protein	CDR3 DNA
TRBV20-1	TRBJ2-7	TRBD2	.	CSAREASGGGIYEQYF	TGCAGTGCTAGAGAGGCTAGCGGGGGGGGGATCTACGAGCAGTACTTC
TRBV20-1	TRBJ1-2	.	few	CSARTPYGYTF	TGCAGTGCTAGGACCCCGTATGGCTACACCTTC
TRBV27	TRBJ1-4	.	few	CASRSGDLNEKLFF	TGTGCCAGCAGGTCAGGGGATCTCAATGAAAAACTGTTTTTT
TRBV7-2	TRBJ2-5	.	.	CASSLASWGETQYF	TGTGCCAGCAGCTTAGCTAGCTGGGGAGAGACCCAGTACTTC
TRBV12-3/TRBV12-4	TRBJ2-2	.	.	CASSRGPTNTGELFF	TGTGCCAGCAGCCGGGGACCCACGAACACCGGGGAGCTGTTTTTT
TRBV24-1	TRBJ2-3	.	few	CATSEETGRSQYF	TGTGCCACCAGTGAGGAGACAGGGAGGTCGCAGTATTTT
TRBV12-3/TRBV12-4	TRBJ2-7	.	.	CANSLSSSYEQYF	TGTGCCAACAGTTTGTCGTCCTCCTACGAGCAGTACTTC
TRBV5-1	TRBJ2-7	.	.	CASSLGRGGSYEQYF	TGCGCCAGCAGCCTGGGCCGGGGTGGCTCCTACGAGCAGTACTTC
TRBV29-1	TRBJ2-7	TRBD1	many	CSVEDTRTGPYEQYF	TGCAGCGTTGAAGACACGAGGACAGGGCCGTACGAGCAGTACTTC
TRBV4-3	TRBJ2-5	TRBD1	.	CANSQVGYGTGEQTQYF	TGCGCCAACAGCCAAGTAGGGTACGGGACAGGGGAACAGACCCAGTACTTC
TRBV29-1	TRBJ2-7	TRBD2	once	CSATSGSSYEQYF	TGCAGCGCAACTAGCGGGAGCTCCTACGAGCAGTACTTC
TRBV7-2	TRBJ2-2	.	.	CASRGGTTGELFF	TGTGCCAGCAGAGGCGGGACTACCGGGGAGCTGTTTTTT
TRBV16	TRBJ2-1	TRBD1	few	CASSQRDRGNNEQFF	TGTGCCAGCAGCCAAAGGGACAGGGGGAACAATGAGCAGTTCTTC
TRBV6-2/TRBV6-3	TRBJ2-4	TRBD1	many	CASSSAAGTGSFLAKNIQYF	TGTGCCAGCAGCTCCGCAGCGGGGACAGGGTCCTTTCTAGCCAAAAACATTCAGTACTTC
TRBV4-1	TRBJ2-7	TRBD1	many	CASSQGGTGPYEQYF	TGCGCCAGCAGCCAAGGGGGGACAGGACCCTACGAGCAGTACTTC
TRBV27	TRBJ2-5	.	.	CASSLFTSRNSEQYF	TGTGCCAGCAGTTTATTTACTAGCCGGAATAGTGAGCAGTACTTC
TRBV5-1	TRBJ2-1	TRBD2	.	CASSIGTSGTDNEQFF	TGCGCCAGCAGCATCGGGACTAGCGGGACCGACAATGAGCAGTTCTTC
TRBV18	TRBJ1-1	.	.	CASSPAAGNTEAFF	TGTGCCAGCTCGCCTGCGGCAGGGAACACTGAAGCTTTCTTT
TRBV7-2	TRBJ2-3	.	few	CASSLPGAPDTQYF	TGTGCCAGCAGCCTTCCCGGGGCCCCAGATACGCAGTATTTT
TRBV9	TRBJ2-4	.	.	CASSVSPGDIQYF	TGTGCCAGCAGCGTATCCCCGGGAGACATTCAGTACTTC
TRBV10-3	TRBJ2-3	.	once	CAIKETDSDTQYF	TGTGCCATCAAGGAAACGGACAGCGATACGCAGTATTTT
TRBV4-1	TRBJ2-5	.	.	CASSQDGLRQETQYF	TGCGCCAGCAGCCAAGATGGACTGCGACAAGAGACCCAGTACTTC
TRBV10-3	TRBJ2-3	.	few	CAISEVGTDTQYF	TGTGCCATCAGTGAGGTTGGAACAGATACGCAGTATTTT
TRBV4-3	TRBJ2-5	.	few	CASSQDPVGGTQYF	TGCGCCAGCAGCCAAGACCCGGTGGGCGGGACCCAGTACTTC
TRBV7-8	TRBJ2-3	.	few	CASSSWGRGTDTQYF	TGTGCCAGCAGCTCCTGGGGGAGAGGCACAGATACGCAGTATTTT
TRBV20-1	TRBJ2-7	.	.	CSAYYGTPEQYF	TGCAGTGCTTACTACGGGACGCCCGAGCAGTACTTC
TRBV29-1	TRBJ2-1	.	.	CSVVDTGSYSEQFF	TGCAGCGTTGTCGACACGGGCTCCTACAGTGAGCAGTTCTTC
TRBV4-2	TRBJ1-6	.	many	CASSQDYSSSPLHF	TGTGCCAGCAGCCAAGATTACAGTTCATCACCCCTCCACTTT
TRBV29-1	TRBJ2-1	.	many	CSVDGLDSVYEQFF	TGCAGCGTTGATGGGCTAGATAGTGTCTATGAGCAGTTCTTC
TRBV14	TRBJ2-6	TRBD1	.	CASSQGALGANVLTF	TGTGCCAGTTCACAGGGGGCGCTTGGGGCCAACGTCCTGACTTTC
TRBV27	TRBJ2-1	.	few	CASSLSIQGTYNEQFF	TGTGCCAGCAGTTTATCGATCCAGGGGACCTACAATGAGCAGTTCTTC
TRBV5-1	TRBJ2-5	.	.	CASMERMETQYF	TGCGCCAGCATGGAGCGGATGGAGACCCAGTACTTC
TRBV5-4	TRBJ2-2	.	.	CASSLTPGPATGELFF	TGTGCCAGCAGCTTGACGCCAGGACCGGCGACCGGGGAGCTGTTTTTT
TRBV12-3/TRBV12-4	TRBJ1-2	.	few	CASSLSGLVSGYTF	TGTGCCAGCAGTTTATCCGGGTTAGTGAGTGGCTACACCTTC
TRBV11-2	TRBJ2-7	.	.	CASSQRTAEQYF	TGTGCCAGCAGCCAAAGGACAGCCGAGCAGTACTTC
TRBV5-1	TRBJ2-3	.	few	CASSFLGGGHTDTQYF	TGCGCCAGCAGCTTTCTCGGCGGGGGCCACACAGATACGCAGTATTTT
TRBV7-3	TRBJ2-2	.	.	CASSLMSLGRSGELFF	TGTGCCAGCAGCTTAATGAGTTTGGGGAGGTCCGGGGAGCTGTTTTTT
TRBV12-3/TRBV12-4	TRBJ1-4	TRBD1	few	CASSSGWTGGGEKLFF	TGTGCCAGCAGTTCAGGATGGACAGGGGGTGGTGAAAAACTGTTTTTT
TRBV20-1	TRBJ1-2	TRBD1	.	CSARPPVDRGGYTF	TGCAGTGCTAGACCCCCAGTGGACAGGGGTGGCTACACCTTC
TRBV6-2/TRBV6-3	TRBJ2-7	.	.	CASQTTSREQYF	TGTGCCAGCCAAACCACTAGTCGCGAGCAGTACTTC
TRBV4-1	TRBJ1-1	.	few	CASSQLRLKGQNTEAFF	TGCGCCAGCAGCCAACTCCGATTAAAAGGACAGAACACTGAAGCTTTCTTT
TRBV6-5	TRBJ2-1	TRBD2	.	CASSYRAYQLAGGPGYNEQFF	TGTGCCAGCAGTTACCGGGCCTACCAACTAGCGGGAGGGCCGGGGTACAATGAGCAGTTCTTC